Sequencing of this T cell receptor beta chain was carried out in a study of T cell responses to AZD1222 COVID-19 vaccine (dated by TCRdb to the early 2020s). Describing the broader study: TCR sequencing covered some 240 trial participants: about 210 given two doses of AZD1222 and 26 given two doses of MenACWY control vaccine. Trial participants were enrolled into age subgroups of 18-55, 56-69 and 70-plus years, which contained approximately 150, 30 and 60 TCR-sequenced participants, respectively. General findings and caveats noted by the study authors: No day 14 peak-response samples were available, so repertoires were characterized only after the peak T cell response. Participants were mostly white British, with more females than males. The authors suggested clonal diversity may have been underestimated. Spike-specific TCR breadth and depth rose significantly after two AZD1222 doses compared with day 0 and with MenACWY recipients. CD4 TCRs associated with the vaccine covered the entire spike protein, and the dominant responses were in regions 160-218 and 743-854. In the small 56-69-year group, the increase in depth fell short of significance, most likely because of low power. Conclusions about previously exposed vaccinees are limited, since just 6 or 7 AZD1222 recipients were seropositive for SARS-CoV-2 at baseline. Reportedly, close to half of the unique spike-specific TCRs recognized epitopes lying outside the regions that are mutated in the B.1.351 and B.1.1.7 variants.

The intended sense of this specimen's time point label: about 28 days (+/-7) after the second vaccine dose. AZD1222 recipients whose second dose came at about 4 weeks and those whose second dose came at about 12 weeks were combined into one group, since spike-specific TCR depth and breadth did not differ between the two schedules. Vaccinee samples came from UK trials COV001 and COV002, including a single-blind randomized controlled phase 2/3 trial of AZD1222 (ChAdOx1 nCoV-19) in healthy adults. For TCRbeta chain sequencing, PBMC samples were collected from trial participants at day 0 and at day 28 after the second dose. Note on this clone: No cognate antigen has been identified for it. No per-base quality is available; no much larger clone lies one base away.

The CDR3 goes from the cysteine to the phenylalanine over 13 residues. Only the CDR3 region is kept as DNA, spanning 39 bases read in frame from base 1. The germline V gene gives CDR1 as SGHRS and CDR2 as YFSETQ. The germline ends are 6 bases apart after V is trimmed by 2 bases and J by 4 bases. The CDR3 regions of human TCRbeta chains were subjected to immunosequencing. The authors' pipeline ran thus. TCRs in the repertoires were matched against a reference library of SARS-CoV-2-specific TCRs that had been generated with the MIRA antigen-specificity platform. Breadth was defined as the fraction of unique TCRs that were SARS-CoV-2-associated. Depth was defined as the fraction of total T cells that were SARS-CoV-2-associated. Using the MIRA data, each spike-specific TCR was assigned both to the spike region to which the TCR was reactive and to a CD4 or CD8 class. Log10-transformed breadth and depth values were compared by one-way ANOVA with Sidak's multiple comparisons tests. This immuneACCESS table, as held by TCRdb, lists in-frame sequences with V and J called but not all clones. Of the missing ones, under half trace to an unresolved V gene in checked studies; the others have no known cause. The D gene and trimming were derived from the DNA, and the V and J assignments and clone size from that table. This sample lists approximately 100,000 clones; roughly nine tenths were detected once. In total, the top ten clones hold 2% to 3% of the sample.

This chain is built from TRBV5-1 and TRBJ1-4; the D gene is not confidently resolved. The receptor was derived from an adult who received the AZD1222 COVID-19 vaccine. Specimen: peripheral blood, collected 28 days after the second AZD1222 dose. The sequence in DNA is TGCGCCAGCAGCTTAGGAAATAATGAAAAACTGTTTTTT. This sequence encodes CASSLGNNEKLFF.